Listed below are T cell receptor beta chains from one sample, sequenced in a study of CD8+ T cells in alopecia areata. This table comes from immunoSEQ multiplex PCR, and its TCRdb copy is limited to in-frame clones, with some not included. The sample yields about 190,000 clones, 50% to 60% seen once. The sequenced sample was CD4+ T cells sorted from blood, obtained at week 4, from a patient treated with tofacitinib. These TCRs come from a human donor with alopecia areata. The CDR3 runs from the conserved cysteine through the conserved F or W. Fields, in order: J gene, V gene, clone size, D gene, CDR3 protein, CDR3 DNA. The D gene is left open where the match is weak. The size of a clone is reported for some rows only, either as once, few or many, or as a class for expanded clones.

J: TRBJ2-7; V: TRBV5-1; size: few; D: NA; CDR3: CASSFGQGSSYEQYF; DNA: TGCGCCAGCAGCTTTGGGCAGGGAAGCTCCTACGAGCAGTACTTC
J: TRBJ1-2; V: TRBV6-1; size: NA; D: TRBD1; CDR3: CASSPGQSNYGYTF; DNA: TGTGCCAGCAGTCCGGGACAGAGTAACTATGGCTACACCTTC
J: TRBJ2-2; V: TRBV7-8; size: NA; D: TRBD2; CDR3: CASSRRLAGVISTGELFF; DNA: TGTGCCAGCAGCCGTAGACTAGCGGGAGTTATAAGCACCGGGGAGCTGTTTTTT
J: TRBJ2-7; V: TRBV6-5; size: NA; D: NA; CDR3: CASSAGQISYEQYF; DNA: TGTGCCAGCAGTGCGGGACAGATCTCCTACGAGCAGTACTTC
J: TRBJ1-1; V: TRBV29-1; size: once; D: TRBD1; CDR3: CSVVGTANTEAFF; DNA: TGCAGCGTTGTAGGGACAGCTAACACTGAAGCTTTCTTT
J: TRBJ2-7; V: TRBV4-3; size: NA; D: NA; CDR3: CASSQEHSLGIYEQYF; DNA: TGCGCCAGCAGCCAAGAACACTCTCTAGGGATCTACGAGCAGTACTTC
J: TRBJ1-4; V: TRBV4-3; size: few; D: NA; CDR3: CASSQDKGGNEKLFF; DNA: TGCGCCAGCAGCCAAGATAAGGGGGGTAATGAAAAACTGTTTTTT
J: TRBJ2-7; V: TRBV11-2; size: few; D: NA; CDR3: CASGLYWLVEQYF; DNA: TGTGCCAGCGGGCTTTATTGGCTAGTTGAGCAGTACTTC
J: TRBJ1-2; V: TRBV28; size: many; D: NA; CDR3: CASSPGHLSYGYTF; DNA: TGTGCCAGCAGCCCGGGACATCTTTCCTATGGCTACACCTTC
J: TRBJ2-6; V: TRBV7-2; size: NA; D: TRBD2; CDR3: CASTTLAAKFSGANVLTF; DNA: TGTGCCAGCACCACACTAGCGGCCAAGTTCTCTGGGGCCAACGTCCTGACTTTC
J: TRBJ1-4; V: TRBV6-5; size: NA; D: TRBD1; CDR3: CASSFRTGGVGEKLFF; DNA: TGTGCCAGCAGTTTCCGGACAGGGGGCGTGGGTGAAAAACTGTTTTTT
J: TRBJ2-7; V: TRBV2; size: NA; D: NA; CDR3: CASKVIPEQYF; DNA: TGTGCCAGCAAGGTTATCCCCGAGCAGTACTTC
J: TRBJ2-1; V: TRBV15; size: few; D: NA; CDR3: CATSIGYNEQFF; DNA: TGTGCCACCTCCATTGGCTACAATGAGCAGTTCTTC
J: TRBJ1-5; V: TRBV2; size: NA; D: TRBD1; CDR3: CASSGQGNQPQHF; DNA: TGTGCCAGCAGCGGACAGGGTAATCAGCCCCAGCATTTT
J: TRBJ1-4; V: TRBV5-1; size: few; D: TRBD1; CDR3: CASSLNTGEGEKLFF; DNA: TGCGCCAGCAGCTTGAATACAGGGGAGGGGGAAAAACTGTTTTTT
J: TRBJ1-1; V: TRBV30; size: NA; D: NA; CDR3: CAWADSRRTEAFF; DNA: TGTGCCTGGGCTGACAGCAGGCGCACTGAAGCTTTCTTT
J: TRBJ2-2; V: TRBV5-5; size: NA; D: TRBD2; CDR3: CASSSPVGGKMFF; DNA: TGTGCCAGCAGCTCCCCCGTGGGAGGGAAAATGTTTTTT
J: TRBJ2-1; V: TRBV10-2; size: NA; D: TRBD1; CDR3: CASSGGQVGTDEQFF; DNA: TGCGCCAGCAGTGGGGGACAGGTCGGTACCGATGAGCAGTTCTTC
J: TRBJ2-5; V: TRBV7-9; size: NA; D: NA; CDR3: CASSSRTEGETQYF; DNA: TGTGCCAGCAGCTCTCGGACTGAGGGGGAGACCCAGTACTTC
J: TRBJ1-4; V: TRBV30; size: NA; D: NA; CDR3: CAWSVRLNEKLFF; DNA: TGTGCCTGGAGTGTACGATTGAATGAAAAACTGTTTTTT
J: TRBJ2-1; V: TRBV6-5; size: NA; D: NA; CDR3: CASSRDQDEQFF; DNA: TGTGCCAGCAGTCGGGACCAGGATGAGCAGTTCTTC
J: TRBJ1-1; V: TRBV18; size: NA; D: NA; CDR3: CASSPDGLTGTEAFF; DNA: TGTGCCAGCTCACCCGACGGCCTAACGGGGACTGAAGCTTTCTTT
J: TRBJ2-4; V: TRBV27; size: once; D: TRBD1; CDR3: CASSSPGGINIQYF; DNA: TGTGCCAGCAGTTCCCCAGGGGGAATCAACATTCAGTACTTC